Listed below are T cell receptor beta chains from one sample, sequenced in a study of T cells after yellow fever vaccination. Each CDR3 protein gets one entry after TCRdb re-called the 5' RACE reads with MiXCR. The sample consists of some 300,000 distinct CDR3 sequences, 8.5% to 10% of them appearing once. The material was CD4+ T cells sorted from PBMCs, obtained 5 days after the yellow fever booster vaccination. The receptors come from a man aged 18 to 29 who received the YFV17D yellow fever vaccine. CDR3s include the opening cysteine and the closing phenylalanine or tryptophan. A D gene is named only where the DNA matches it firmly. Clone size is given for some rows only: seen once, a few or many times, or a class if the clone is expanded.

J	V	size	D	CDR3	DNA
TRBJ2-1	TRBV5-1	.	.	CASSLEVGVEQFF	TGCGCCAGCAGCTTGGAAGTTGGTGTGGAGCAGTTCTTC
TRBJ2-1	TRBV15	.	.	CATSRQAAVPSSYNEQFF	TGTGCCACCAGCAGACAGGCGGCAGTCCCCTCCTCCTACAATGAGCAGTTCTTC
TRBJ2-5	TRBV10-3	many	.	CAISDWGAKRETQYF	TGTGCCATCAGTGATTGGGGGGCAAAACGAGAGACCCAGTACTTC
TRBJ1-1	TRBV7-9	many	.	CASSWGMNTEAFF	TGTGCCAGCAGCTGGGGAATGAACACTGAAGCTTTCTTT
TRBJ2-1	TRBV2	few	.	CASSPTQSSYNEQFF	TGTGCCAGCAGCCCTACACAGAGCTCCTACAATGAGCAGTTCTTC
TRBJ1-1	TRBV5-6	.	TRBD1	CASSKAGDRGRTLRNTEAFF	TGTGCCAGCAGCAAAGCGGGGGACAGGGGGCGTACGTTACGGAACACTGAAGCTTTCTTT
TRBJ1-2	TRBV5-1	many	TRBD1	CASSYGQDYGYTF	TGCGCCAGCAGCTATGGACAGGACTATGGCTACACCTTC
TRBJ2-1	TRBV7-6	few	TRBD1	CASSGESGGGYKDEQFF	TGTGCCAGCAGCGGAGAATCAGGGGGCGGATACAAGGATGAGCAGTTCTTC
TRBJ2-5	TRBV27	few	TRBD1	CASRRTGSETQYF	TGTGCCAGCAGGAGGACAGGGTCAGAGACCCAGTACTTC
TRBJ2-7	TRBV5-6	.	TRBD1	CASSSDRRSTYEQYF	TGTGCCAGCAGCTCGGACAGGCGATCAACCTACGAGCAGTACTTC
TRBJ2-1	TRBV19	few	.	CASSTRNRGAEQFF	TGTGCCAGTAGTACCAGGAACCGAGGGGCGGAGCAGTTCTTC
TRBJ2-3	TRBV6-5	few	.	CASRNLVTDTQYF	TGTGCCAGCAGAAACCTGGTCACAGATACGCAGTATTTT
TRBJ2-3	TRBV6-5	few	TRBD2	CASSYSRTSGGTDTQYF	TGTGCCAGCAGTTACTCACGGACTAGCGGGGGCACAGATACGCAGTATTTT
TRBJ2-1	TRBV10-3	.	TRBD1	CAISEQYRGNEQFF	TGTGCCATCAGTGAGCAATACAGGGGAAATGAGCAGTTCTTC
TRBJ1-1	TRBV19	.	TRBD1	CASSGNRDRVAFF	TGTGCCAGTAGTGGAAACCGGGACAGGGTAGCTTTCTTT
TRBJ1-1	TRBV19	few	.	CASKIGSANTEAFF	TGTGCCAGTAAAATCGGCTCAGCGAACACTGAAGCTTTCTTT
TRBJ2-3	TRBV7-8	.	TRBD2	CASSTRTVLAGALTDTQYF	TGTGCCAGCAGCACTAGGACCGTACTAGCGGGGGCCCTCACAGATACGCAGTATTTT
TRBJ2-1	TRBV7-6	many	.	CASSLGVAADEQFF	TGTGCCAGCAGCTTAGGGGTAGCAGCCGATGAGCAGTTCTTC
TRBJ2-7	TRBV5-1	.	.	CASSPDIGSYEQYF	TGCGCCAGCAGCCCGGACATTGGATCCTACGAGCAGTACTTC
TRBJ2-1	TRBV23-1	few	.	CASSQGQSNEQFF	TGCGCCAGCAGTCAAGGGCAGAGCAATGAGCAGTTCTTC
TRBJ2-3	TRBV9	.	.	CASSSTVEDTQYF	TGTGCCAGCAGCTCGACGGTGGAAGATACGCAGTATTTT
TRBJ1-1	TRBV7-9	once	TRBD1	CASSLGRTGDDEAFF	TGTGCCAGCAGCTTAGGGCGGACAGGGGATGATGAAGCTTTCTTT
TRBJ2-3	TRBV18	few	.	CASSPPGLTDTQYF	TGTGCCAGCTCACCCCCGGGGCTCACAGATACGCAGTATTTT
TRBJ1-4	TRBV10-3	.	.	CAISDRGVELFF	TGTGCCATCAGCGACCGAGGGGTCGAACTGTTTTTT
TRBJ1-4	TRBV5-1	few	.	CASRFSNEKLFF	TGCGCCAGCAGGTTCTCTAATGAAAAACTGTTTTTT
TRBJ2-1	TRBV7-9	many	TRBD1	CASREPGTGNNEQFF	TGTGCCAGCAGAGAACCCGGGACAGGGAACAATGAGCAGTTCTTC
TRBJ2-1	TRBV6-5	.	TRBD2	CASSYPASGGSYNEQFF	TGTGCCAGCAGTTACCCCGCTAGCGGGGGCTCCTACAATGAGCAGTTCTTC
TRBJ2-5	TRBV18	few	TRBD1	CASSPGQGAETQYF	TGTGCCAGCTCACCGGGACAGGGGGCAGAGACCCAGTACTTC
TRBJ2-2	TRBV7-3	.	.	CASSLGQSLRTGELFF	TGTGCCAGCAGCCTTGGACAGAGCTTGAGGACCGGGGAGCTGTTTTTT
TRBJ2-7	TRBV5-6	many	.	CASSGTSYEQYF	TGTGCCAGCAGCGGGACTTCCTACGAGCAGTACTTC
TRBJ1-1	TRBV3-1	few	.	CASSLREGPTEAFF	TGTGCCAGCAGCCTCCGGGAGGGCCCCACTGAAGCTTTCTTT
TRBJ2-4	TRBV18	once	.	CASSPRLGTGPNIQYF	TGTGCCAGCTCACCACGGTTAGGGACTGGACCGAACATTCAGTACTTC